This TCR beta chain is from a study of cytomegalovirus exposure and HLA in healthy donors. Broader study findings: Prediction of most subjects' HLA-A and HLA-B alleles by TCR beta sequences was reportedly accurate. TCR beta V- and J-gene trimming was later associated with a missense DCLRE1C variant.

These donors counted as nominally healthy when sampled, but unrecorded immune exposures were likely. PCR employed 60 Vbeta and 13 Jbeta primers. This table comes from immunoSEQ multiplex PCR, and its TCRdb copy is limited to in-frame clones, with some not included. Of 120,000 or so clones detected, over 65% appear once; the ten largest clones hold more than 6.5%. As for this clone: Its antigen remains unidentified.

The sequence was obtained from a woman in her forties in good health and CMV-seropositive. The sample consisted of PBMCs.

The CDR3 sequence is CASSGTPLGDSPLHF. The CDR3 DNA reads TGCGCCAGCAGTGGGACACCCTTAGGAGATTCACCCCTCCACTTT. This chain links TRBV10-2 with TRBJ1-6; perhaps TRBD1 as D (5 bases). The CDR3 consists of 15 residues. The V end was cut by 4 bases, the J end by 8 bases, with 15 bases between. CDR1 is WSHSY and CDR2 is SAAADI in the germline V gene.